A single sample is the source of the 2 T cell receptor beta chains below, sequenced in a study of shared clonotypes between healthy human individuals. TCRdb's table, derived via immunoSEQ multiplex PCR, lists solely in-frame clones and lacks some. The sample lists 2 million to 2.5 million clones; over 85% were seen once. Material for sequencing was naive CD4+ T cells from PBMCs. Subset in this sample: CD45RA+ positively selected. The receptors derive from a man between 18 and 35 years old in good health. Some clones in this sample may be carry-over from other donors' samples.

The rearrangement uses TRBV7-9 and TRBJ2-2; D possibly corresponds to TRBD1 (6 bases). Germline CDR1 and CDR2: SEHNR and FQNEAQ (reference sequence). This CDR3 comprises 16 residues. V was cut by 5 bases and J by 2 bases, with 15 bases left in between. In nucleotides, the CDR3 is TGTGCCAGCAGCCCAAAGGACAGTCCCAACACCGGGGAGCTGTTTTTT. Its protein is CASSPKDSPNTGELFF.

V usage is TRBV18 and J usage is TRBJ2-1; D could derive from TRBD1 or TRBD2 (5 bases each). Germline loops: CDR1 KGHSH, CDR2 LQKENI. The CDR3 contains 14 residues. V was trimmed by 2 bases and J by 9 bases, leaving 14 bases between them. The CDR3 DNA reads as TGTGCCAGCTCACCAGCGGGCAGGGCCGGTGAGCAGTTCTTC. It codes for CASSPAGRAGEQFF.